This entry lists 2 T cell receptor beta chains sequenced from one sample in a study of cytomegalovirus exposure and HLA in healthy donors (dated by TCRdb to about 2017). The receptor library was made with the immunoSEQ multiplex PCR assay. A mixture of 60 forward primers for TCR Vbeta segments and 13 reverse primers for TCR Jbeta segments was used in the multiplex PCR. TCRdb provides this immuneACCESS table in a form limited to in-frame rearrangements. Some clones are lacking; in checked studies, under half of them reflect an unresolved V gene, and why the rest are absent is not known. This sample comprises 100,000 to 150,000 clones, about three quarters of them detected only once. The ten largest make up 0.95% to 1.5% of the sample. The specimen sequenced was PBMCs. All receptors come from a female donor in good health and CMV-seronegative.

Remarks on this clone: A junction end diverges from the germline sequence, so it may reflect a read error. This chain uses TRBV7-9 with TRBJ2-7; 10 nucleotides agree with TRBD1. Germline values: CDR1 SEHNR, CDR2 FQNEAQ (reference sequence). This CDR3 spans 14 amino acids. The CDR3 DNA reads as TGTTCCAGCAGCTGGGGACAGGGGTCCTACGAGCAGTACTTC. Translation: CSSSWGQGSYEQYF.

This clone was seen once. The rearrangement uses TRBV5-6 and TRBJ1-1; 7 nucleotides align to TRBD1. The CDR3 consists of 16 residues. V shed 4 bases, J shed 0 bases, and the junction held 9 bases outside the gene matches. CDR1 and CDR2 from the germline V gene are SGHDT and YYEEEE. CDR3 residues: CASSEIQGPVNTEAFF. CDR3 DNA sequence: TGTGCCAGCAGCGAAATACAGGGGCCCGTGAACACTGAAGCTTTCTTT. Filled out from reference TRBV5-6 and TRBJ1-1, the complete variable domain reads DAGVTQSPTHLIKTRGQQVTLRCSPKSGHDTVSWYQQALGQGPQFIFQYYEEEERQRGNFPDRFSGHQFPNYSSELNVNALLLGDSALYLCASSEIQGPVNTEAFFGQGTRLTVV.